This is a list of T cell receptor beta chains from one sample in a study of shared clonotypes between healthy human individuals. Profiling relied on immunoSEQ multiplex PCR, and the TCRdb table lists in-frame clones only, not all of them. The sample includes a few million clones, around 94% seen only once; the top ten take around 0.14%. The specimen sequenced was naive CD4+ T cells sorted from blood. The source is a young man in good health. Each CDR3 is given with its conserved first and last residue. The order of the fields is J gene, V gene, D gene, clone size, CDR3 DNA, CDR3 protein. The D gene is left open where the match is weak. Size is omitted from some rows. Given values are once, few, many or a class for expanded clones.

j_gene: TRBJ2-5
v_gene: TRBV6-5
d_gene: TRBD2
abundance: NA
CDR3nt: TGTGCCAGCAGCGGAGGCGGGGGGGCCACGAAGACCCAGTACTTC
CDR3aa: CASSGGGGATKTQYF

j_gene: TRBJ2-7
v_gene: TRBV10-1
d_gene: TRBD2
abundance: NA
CDR3nt: TGCGCCAGCAGTGAAGGTAGCGGGAGGGATTACGAGCAGTACTTC
CDR3aa: CASSEGSGRDYEQYF

j_gene: TRBJ2-7
v_gene: TRBV15
d_gene: NA
abundance: once
CDR3nt: TGTGCCACCAGCAGAGATTCGGGGACGGTAAACGAGCAGTACTTC
CDR3aa: CATSRDSGTVNEQYF

j_gene: TRBJ2-5
v_gene: TRBV4-1
d_gene: NA
abundance: NA
CDR3nt: TGCGCCAGCAGCCAGTACACAGGGATTCAAGAGACCCAGTACTTC
CDR3aa: CASSQYTGIQETQYF

j_gene: TRBJ1-6
v_gene: TRBV19
d_gene: TRBD1
abundance: NA
CDR3nt: TGTGCCAGTAGCGACAGGGCATATAATTCACCCCTCCACTTT
CDR3aa: CASSDRAYNSPLHF

j_gene: TRBJ1-2
v_gene: TRBV2
d_gene: TRBD1
abundance: NA
CDR3nt: TGTGCCAGCAGTGAAGCCCCAGGGGGCTATGGCTACACCTTC
CDR3aa: CASSEAPGGYGYTF

j_gene: TRBJ2-7
v_gene: TRBV9
d_gene: TRBD2
abundance: NA
CDR3nt: TGTGCCAGCAGCGCCCGGGCCGGGGGGACCTACGAGCAGTACTTC
CDR3aa: CASSARAGGTYEQYF

j_gene: TRBJ1-6
v_gene: TRBV10-2
d_gene: NA
abundance: NA
CDR3nt: TGCGCCAGCACCCAGATATTAAGGAATTCACCCCTCCACTTT
CDR3aa: CASTQILRNSPLHF

j_gene: TRBJ2-2
v_gene: TRBV13
d_gene: TRBD2
abundance: NA
CDR3nt: TGTGCCAGCAGCTTAGAGGTAGCGGGGGGCACCGGGGAGCTGTTTTTT
CDR3aa: CASSLEVAGGTGELFF

j_gene: TRBJ2-4
v_gene: TRBV19
d_gene: NA
abundance: NA
CDR3nt: TGTGCCAGTAGTATAGTTTCGGGATCAGGCAAAAACATTCAGTACTTC
CDR3aa: CASSIVSGSGKNIQYF

j_gene: TRBJ2-7
v_gene: TRBV15
d_gene: TRBD1
abundance: NA
CDR3nt: TGTGCCACCAGCAGTCCCTCCGGGACAGGGGCTTACGAGCAGTACTTC
CDR3aa: CATSSPSGTGAYEQYF

j_gene: TRBJ1-2
v_gene: TRBV11-2
d_gene: NA
abundance: NA
CDR3nt: TGTGCCAGCAGCTTAGATCGCTTGGGGGGCTTAGGCTACACCTTC
CDR3aa: CASSLDRLGGLGYTF

j_gene: TRBJ1-5
v_gene: TRBV2
d_gene: NA
abundance: NA
CDR3nt: TGTGCCAGCAGTGAAAAGGTCCTGAATCAGCCCCAGCATTTT
CDR3aa: CASSEKVLNQPQHF

j_gene: TRBJ1-1
v_gene: TRBV7-2
d_gene: TRBD1
abundance: NA
CDR3nt: TGTGCCAGCAACAGAGACGGACAGGGGGCCGCTTTCTTT
CDR3aa: CASNRDGQGAAFF

j_gene: TRBJ1-1
v_gene: TRBV7-9
d_gene: NA
abundance: once
CDR3nt: TGTGCCAGCAGCTCCAACCAGGACAGTGTGGCTTTCTTT
CDR3aa: CASSSNQDSVAFF

j_gene: TRBJ2-7
v_gene: TRBV27
d_gene: NA
abundance: once
CDR3nt: TGTGCCAGCGGCCGTACAGGGCCCTACGAGCAGTACTTC
CDR3aa: CASGRTGPYEQYF

j_gene: TRBJ2-2
v_gene: TRBV2
d_gene: NA
abundance: NA
CDR3nt: TGTGCCAGCAGTGAGGTGGGATCCATTTCCACCGGGGAGCTGTTTTTT
CDR3aa: CASSEVGSISTGELFF

j_gene: TRBJ2-7
v_gene: TRBV28
d_gene: NA
abundance: NA
CDR3nt: TGTGCCAGCCAGCCAGCGGAAACTTTGACCTACGAGCAGTACTTC
CDR3aa: CASQPAETLTYEQYF

j_gene: TRBJ2-1
v_gene: TRBV10-3
d_gene: TRBD2
abundance: NA
CDR3nt: TGTGCCATCAGTGATACCCTAGCGGGGGGGCGGAATGAGCAGTTCTTC
CDR3aa: CAISDTLAGGRNEQFF

j_gene: TRBJ1-1
v_gene: TRBV7-2
d_gene: NA
abundance: NA
CDR3nt: TGTGCCAGCAGCCCCGTATTAGCTGAAGCTTTCTTT
CDR3aa: CASSPVLAEAFF

j_gene: TRBJ2-3
v_gene: TRBV10-1
d_gene: NA
abundance: NA
CDR3nt: TGCGCCAGCAGTGAGCGTAAGGCCGCAGATACGCAGTATTTT
CDR3aa: CASSERKAADTQYF

j_gene: TRBJ1-5
v_gene: TRBV4-1
d_gene: NA
abundance: NA
CDR3nt: TGCGCCAGCAGCCAAGATGTGGATCAGCCCCAGCATTTT
CDR3aa: CASSQDVDQPQHF

j_gene: TRBJ2-5
v_gene: TRBV18
d_gene: NA
abundance: NA
CDR3nt: TGTGCCAGCTCACGAGGGTGGCAAGAGACCCAGTACTTC
CDR3aa: CASSRGWQETQYF

j_gene: TRBJ1-1
v_gene: TRBV15
d_gene: NA
abundance: few
CDR3nt: TGTGCCACCAGCAGAGAAGGAGGAGGCGGCGACACTGAAGCTTTCTTT
CDR3aa: CATSREGGGGDTEAFF

j_gene: TRBJ1-1
v_gene: TRBV10-1
d_gene: NA
abundance: NA
CDR3nt: TGCGCCAGGGAGAGGCCGAACACTGAAGCTTTCTTT
CDR3aa: CARERPNTEAFF

j_gene: TRBJ1-2
v_gene: TRBV10-3
d_gene: NA
abundance: NA
CDR3nt: TGTGCCATCAGTGGGCCAGGCTATGGCTACACCTTC
CDR3aa: CAISGPGYGYTF

j_gene: TRBJ2-7
v_gene: TRBV10-1
d_gene: NA
abundance: NA
CDR3nt: TGCGCCAGCTCTGCGGGCGCCTCCTACGAGCAGTACTTC
CDR3aa: CASSAGASYEQYF

j_gene: TRBJ1-3
v_gene: TRBV10-3
d_gene: NA
abundance: NA
CDR3nt: TGTGCCATCAGTGAAGAGGGTCTCTCTGGAAACACCATATATTTT
CDR3aa: CAISEEGLSGNTIYF